The clone carrying this T cell receptor (beta chain) was counted a single time. Its antigen is unknown. It was with 60 Vbeta and 13 Jbeta primers that the PCR ran. The table came from immunoSEQ multiplex PCR; TCRdb's copy has only in-frame clones and leaves some out. Of about 150,000 clones detected, about 70% appear once; the ten largest clones hold over 3%. The data are from a study of cytomegalovirus exposure and HLA in healthy donors. Study-wide results and caveats: Generally TCR sequences proved uncommon, though certain public TCRs appeared in numerous donors. As was reported, the HLA-A and HLA-B alleles of most subjects were accurately predicted from TCR beta sequences. A later analysis found TCR association rates differed by HLA locus, highest for DRB1 and lowest for HLA-C.

The V gene's germline CDR1 is SEHNR and CDR2 FQNEAQ (reference sequence). The CDR3 runs 15 residues. The germline V and J ends were trimmed by 5 bases and 6 bases, with 20 bases remaining between them. The material sequenced was PBMCs. The V call is TRBV7-9, the J call TRBJ2-7; TRBD2 might be the D (6 bases). The sequence came from a male donor in good health and CMV-seronegative. Here the CDR3 reads CASSPRGSSFREQYF. The CDR3 coding sequence is TGTGCCAGCAGCCCTCGGGGGTCTTCTTTTCGCGAGCAGTACTTC.